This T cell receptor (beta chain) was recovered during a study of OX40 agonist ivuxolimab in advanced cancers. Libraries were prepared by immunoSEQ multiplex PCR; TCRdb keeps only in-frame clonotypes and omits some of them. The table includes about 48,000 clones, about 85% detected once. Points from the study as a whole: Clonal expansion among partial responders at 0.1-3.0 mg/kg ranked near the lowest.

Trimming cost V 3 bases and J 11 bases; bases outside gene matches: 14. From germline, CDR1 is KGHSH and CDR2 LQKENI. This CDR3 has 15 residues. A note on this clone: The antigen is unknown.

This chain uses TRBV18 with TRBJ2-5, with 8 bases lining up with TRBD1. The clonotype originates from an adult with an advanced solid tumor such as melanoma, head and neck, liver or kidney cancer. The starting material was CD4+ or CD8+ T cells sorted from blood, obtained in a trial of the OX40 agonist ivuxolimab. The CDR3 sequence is CASSPRPGQEVPQYF. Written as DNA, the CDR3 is TGTGCCAGCTCACCGAGGCCGGGACAGGAGGTTCCGCAGTACTTC.